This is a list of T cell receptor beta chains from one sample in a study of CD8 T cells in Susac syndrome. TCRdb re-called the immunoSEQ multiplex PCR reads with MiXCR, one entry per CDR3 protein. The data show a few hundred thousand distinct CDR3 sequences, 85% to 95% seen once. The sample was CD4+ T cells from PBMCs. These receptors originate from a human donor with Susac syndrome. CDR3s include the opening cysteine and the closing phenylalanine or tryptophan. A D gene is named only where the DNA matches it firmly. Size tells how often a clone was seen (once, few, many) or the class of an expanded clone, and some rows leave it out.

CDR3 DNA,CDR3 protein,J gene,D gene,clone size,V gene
TGCAGTGCCCCTCAGGACCCAGGGAGCTACGAGCAGTACTTC,CSAPQDPGSYEQYF,TRBJ2-7,-,-,TRBV20-1
TGTGCCACCAGTGATTCAGGACAGGGAACCGGGGAGCTGTTTTTT,CATSDSGQGTGELFF,TRBJ2-2,TRBD1,-,TRBV24-1
TGCAGTGCTAGAGATACAGGGGGCGGTTGGAATCAGCCCCAGCATTTT,CSARDTGGGWNQPQHF,TRBJ1-5,TRBD1,-,TRBV20-1
TGTGCCAGCAGTTACTCGACAGGGGGGAATGATGGCTACACCTTC,CASSYSTGGNDGYTF,TRBJ1-2,TRBD1,-,TRBV6-5
TGTGCCAGCAGTTTTGACCTTATGACAGGGTCTACGGATTCACCCCTCCACTTT,CASSFDLMTGSTDSPLHF,TRBJ1-6,TRBD1,once,TRBV12-3/TRBV12-4
TGCAGTGCTAGTAGGGGGGTAACTAATGAAAAACTGTTTTTT,CSASRGVTNEKLFF,TRBJ1-4,-,-,TRBV20-1
TGCGCCAGCAGCCCCTATAAGAACACCGGGGAGCTGTTTTTT,CASSPYKNTGELFF,TRBJ2-2,-,-,TRBV5-1
TGTGCCAGCAGCCGCGACTTGGAGGGTTCACCCCTCCACTTT,CASSRDLEGSPLHF,TRBJ1-6,-,-,TRBV7-9
TGCAGTGTCCCCGACGGGAAAGTTAGCTCCTATAATTCACCCCTCCACTTT,CSVPDGKVSSYNSPLHF,TRBJ1-6,-,-,TRBV20-1
TGTGCCAGCTCACCGGCGGGGGGCGACCAAGAGACCCAGTACTTC,CASSPAGGDQETQYF,TRBJ2-5,TRBD2,-,TRBV18